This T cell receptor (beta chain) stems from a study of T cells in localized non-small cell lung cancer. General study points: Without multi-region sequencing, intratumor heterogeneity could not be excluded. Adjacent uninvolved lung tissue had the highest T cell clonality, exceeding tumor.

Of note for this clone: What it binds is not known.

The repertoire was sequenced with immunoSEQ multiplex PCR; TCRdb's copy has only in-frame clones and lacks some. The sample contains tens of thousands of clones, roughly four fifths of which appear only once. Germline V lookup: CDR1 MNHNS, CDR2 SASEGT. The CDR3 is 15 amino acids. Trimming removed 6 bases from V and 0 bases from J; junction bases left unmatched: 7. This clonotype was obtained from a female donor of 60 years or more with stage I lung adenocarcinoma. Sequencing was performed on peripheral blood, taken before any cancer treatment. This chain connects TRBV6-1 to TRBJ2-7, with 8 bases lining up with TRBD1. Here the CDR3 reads CASRVGQVLSYEQYF. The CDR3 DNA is TGTGCCAGCAGAGTGGGACAGGTCCTCTCCTACGAGCAGTACTTC.